A selection of T cell receptor beta chains follows, all from one sample in a study of T-cell memory formation after mild COVID-19. From the 5' RACE reads, TCRdb called clonotypes with MiXCR, one entry per CDR3 protein. The data hold some 88,000 distinct CDR3 sequences, with roughly 25% observed a single time. The sample consisted of PBMCs or a T cell subset sorted from them (not recorded which). The source of these receptors is a man in his late teens or twenties who had mild COVID-19 (a few samples of this study predate the infection). Cell type and time point are not known. Each CDR3 is given with its conserved first and last residue. Each record gives: D gene, V gene, J gene, clone size, CDR3 DNA, CDR3 protein. A D gene is named only where the DNA matches it firmly. Clone size appears in some rows only: once, few, many, or a class for an expanded clone.

TRBD1	TRBV3-1	TRBJ1-1	NA	TGTGCCAGCAGTTACACAGGGGACACTGAAGCTTTCTTT	CASSYTGDTEAFF
TRBD2	TRBV27	TRBJ2-7	NA	TGTGCCAGCAGTCTCCCGGGAGGGGTACGCGAGCAGTACTTC	CASSLPGGVREQYF
TRBD1	TRBV20-1	TRBJ1-2	NA	TGCAGTGCTAGAGATCCTGGCAGGGGGCATATCTATGGCTACACCTTC	CSARDPGRGHIYGYTF
NA	TRBV19	TRBJ2-1	NA	TGTGCCAGCAAGGGGGTACCATTAGGTGAGCAGTTCTTC	CASKGVPLGEQFF
NA	TRBV6-1	TRBJ1-1	NA	TGTGCCAGCAGTGATACGATAAGACAGAACACTGAAGCTTTCTTT	CASSDTIRQNTEAFF
TRBD1	TRBV7-2	TRBJ2-1	few	TGTGCCAGCAGCACCGGGACAGGGAGCAATGAGCAGTTCTTC	CASSTGTGSNEQFF
NA	TRBV3-1	TRBJ1-5	NA	TGTGCCAGCAGCCAAGATAGCGAGGGCAATCAGCCCCAGCATTTT	CASSQDSEGNQPQHF
NA	TRBV6-2/TRBV6-3	TRBJ2-5	few	TGTGCCAGCAGTTATTGGGCATCCGACCAAGAGACCCAGTACTTC	CASSYWASDQETQYF
TRBD2	TRBV5-1	TRBJ2-7	NA	TGCGCCAGCAGCTTGGACCGAGCGGGGGGAACCTACGAGCAGTACTTC	CASSLDRAGGTYEQYF
TRBD1	TRBV7-9	TRBJ2-1	many	TGTGCCAGCAGGGACAGGGTTGATGGTGAGCAGTTCTTC	CASRDRVDGEQFF
NA	TRBV9	TRBJ1-1	NA	TGTGCCAGCAGCCCCCGGGGCAGAGGAGTCGAAGCTTTCTTT	CASSPRGRGVEAFF